This T cell receptor (beta chain) was found in a study of blood T cell repertoires in COVID-19. Study-wide context: COVID-19 samples from acute and convalescent phases originated in the United States, Italy and Spain.

The assay was immunoSEQ multiplex PCR, and TCRdb's table has in-frame clones only and misses some. Among some 310,000 clones, roughly 84% were seen once, and the ten largest hold 1%. Germline CDR1 and CDR2: LNHNV and YYDKDF (reference sequence). The CDR3 is made up of 16 amino acids. V was clipped by 8 bases and J by 4 bases; unmatched bases: 8. The specimen was peripheral blood. This chain connects TRBV15 to TRBJ2-2; 12 bases are a match to TRBD1. The sequence came from a man aged 50 to 59 with active or convalescent COVID-19. DNA of the CDR3: TGTGCCACCGGGGACAGGGGGCGGTCGCGCACCGGGGAGCTGTTTTTT. Its translation is CATGDRGRSRTGELFF. The full variable domain, rest sourced from reference TRBV15 and TRBJ2-2, is DAMVIQNPRYQVTQFGKPVTLSCSQTLNHNVMYWYQQKSSQAPKLLFHYYDKDFNNEADTPDNFQSRRPNTSFCFLDIRSPGLGDTAMYLCATGDRGRSRTGELFFGEGSRLTVL.